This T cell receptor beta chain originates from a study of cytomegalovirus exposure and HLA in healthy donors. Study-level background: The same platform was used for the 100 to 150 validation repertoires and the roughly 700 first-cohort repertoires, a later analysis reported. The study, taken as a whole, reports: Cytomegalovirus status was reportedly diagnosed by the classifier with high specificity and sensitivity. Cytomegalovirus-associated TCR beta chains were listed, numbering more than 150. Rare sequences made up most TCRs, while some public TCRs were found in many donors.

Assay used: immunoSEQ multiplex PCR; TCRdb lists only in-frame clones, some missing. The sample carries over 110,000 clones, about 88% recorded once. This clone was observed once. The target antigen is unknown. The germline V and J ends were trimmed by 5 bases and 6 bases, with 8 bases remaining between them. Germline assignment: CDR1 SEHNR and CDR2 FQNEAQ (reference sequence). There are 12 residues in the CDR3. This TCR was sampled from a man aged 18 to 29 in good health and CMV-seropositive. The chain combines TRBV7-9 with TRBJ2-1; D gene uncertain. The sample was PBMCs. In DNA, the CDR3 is TGTGCCAGCAGCCCCCAGGTCAATGAGCAGTTCTTC. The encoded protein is CASSPQVNEQFF.